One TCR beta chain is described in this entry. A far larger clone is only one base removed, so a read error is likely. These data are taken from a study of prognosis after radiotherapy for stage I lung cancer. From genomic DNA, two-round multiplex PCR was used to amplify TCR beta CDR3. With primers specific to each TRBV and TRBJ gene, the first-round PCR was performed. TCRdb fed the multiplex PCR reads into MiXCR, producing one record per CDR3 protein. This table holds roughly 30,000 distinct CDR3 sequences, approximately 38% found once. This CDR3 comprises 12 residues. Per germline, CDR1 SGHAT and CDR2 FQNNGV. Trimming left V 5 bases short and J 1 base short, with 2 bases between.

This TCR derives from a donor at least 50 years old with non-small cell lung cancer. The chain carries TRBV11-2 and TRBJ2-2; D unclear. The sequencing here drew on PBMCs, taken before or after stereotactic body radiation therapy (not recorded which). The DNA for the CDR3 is TGTGCCAGCAGCGAGAACACCGGGGAGCTGTTTTTT. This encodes CASSENTGELFF.